Given below is one T cell receptor (beta chain) in context. Authors' data handling: Reference gene primer amplification in the assay estimated nucleated cell counts. Only in-frame clones appear in the TCRdb table, and some are missing; sequencing was by immunoSEQ multiplex PCR. V, J and clone size derive from that table, while D and trimming were established from the DNA sequence. The data contain roughly 100,000 clones, approximately 86% of them singletons. These data originate in a study of blood T cell repertoires in COVID-19. Across the whole study: The United States, Italy and Spain were the sources of the acute and convalescent COVID-19 samples. In each case, the material was cDNA or gDNA derived from T cells, B-cell-depleted T cells, or PBMCs.

The CDR3 loop spans 16 amino acids. Deletions cut 0 bases from V and 5 bases from J, with 13 bases between. The V gene's germline CDR1 is LNHNV and CDR2 YYDKDF (reference sequence). The chain couples TRBV15 to TRBJ2-2, with a tentative D call TRBD1 (6 bases). This sequence originates from a man aged 45-65 years with active or convalescent COVID-19. The specimen was peripheral blood. The CDR3 nucleotides are TGTGCCACCAGCAGAGATACGGGACAAAAAACCGGGGAGCTGTTTTTT. Translated, it gives CATSRDTGQKTGELFF.